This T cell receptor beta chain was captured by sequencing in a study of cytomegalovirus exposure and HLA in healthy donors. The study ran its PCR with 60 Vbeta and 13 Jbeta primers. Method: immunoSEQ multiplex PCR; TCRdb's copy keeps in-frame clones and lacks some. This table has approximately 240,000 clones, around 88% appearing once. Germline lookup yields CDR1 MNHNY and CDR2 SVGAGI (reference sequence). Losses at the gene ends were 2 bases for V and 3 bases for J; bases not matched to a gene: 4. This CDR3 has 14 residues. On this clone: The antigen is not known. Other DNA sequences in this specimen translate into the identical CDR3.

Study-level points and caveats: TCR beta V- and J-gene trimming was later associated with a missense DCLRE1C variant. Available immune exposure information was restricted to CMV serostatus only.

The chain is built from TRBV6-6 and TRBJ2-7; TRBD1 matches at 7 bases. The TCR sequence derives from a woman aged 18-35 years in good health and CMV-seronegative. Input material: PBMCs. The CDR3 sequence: CASSYSDRDYEQYF. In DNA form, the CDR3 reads TGTGCCAGCAGTTACAGTGACAGGGACTACGAGCAGTACTTC.